This T cell receptor beta chain came from a study of cytomegalovirus exposure and HLA in healthy donors. Overall study findings and caveats: Exclusion applied to some V segments, including TRBV6-2 and TRBV6-3, as they were indistinguishable. The study listed approximately 160 cytomegalovirus-associated TCR beta chains. Most CMV-associated TCR beta chains were later found to appear HLA-restricted.

PCR used 60 Vbeta primers and 13 Jbeta primers. The method was immunoSEQ multiplex PCR; TCRdb's version includes in-frame clones alone and lacks a portion of them. The sample holds nearly 110,000 clones, 77% seen once. V lost 4 bases, J lost 7 bases, and 4 bases stayed unmatched. The CDR3 has 13 residues. Per germline, CDR1 MGHRA and CDR2 YSYEKL. This clone was counted only a few times. Its antigen is currently unknown. Sequencing was done on a sample of PBMCs. This TCR came from a male donor in good health and CMV-seronegative. The chain couples TRBV4-1 to TRBJ2-4, with TRBD1 matching over 7 bases. CDR3 in DNA: TGCGCCAGCAGCCCAGAGGGGGCGAACATTCAGTACTTC. It specifies CASSPEGANIQYF.